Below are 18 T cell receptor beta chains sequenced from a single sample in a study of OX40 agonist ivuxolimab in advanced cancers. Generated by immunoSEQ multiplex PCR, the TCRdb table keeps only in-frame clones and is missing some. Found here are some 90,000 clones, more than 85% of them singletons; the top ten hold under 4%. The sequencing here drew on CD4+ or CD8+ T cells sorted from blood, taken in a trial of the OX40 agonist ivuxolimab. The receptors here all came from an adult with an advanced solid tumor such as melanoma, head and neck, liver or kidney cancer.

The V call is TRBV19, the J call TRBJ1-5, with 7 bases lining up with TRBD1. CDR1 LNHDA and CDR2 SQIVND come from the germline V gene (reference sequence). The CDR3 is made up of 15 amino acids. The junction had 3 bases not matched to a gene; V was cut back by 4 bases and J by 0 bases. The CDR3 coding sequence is TGTGCCAGTAGTAGGGACAGCTATAGCAATCAGCCCCAGCATTTT. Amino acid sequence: CASSRDSYSNQPQHF.

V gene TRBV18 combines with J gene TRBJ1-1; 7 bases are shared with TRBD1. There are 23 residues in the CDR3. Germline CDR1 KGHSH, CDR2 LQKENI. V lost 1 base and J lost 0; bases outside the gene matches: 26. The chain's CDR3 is CASSPLFIPRQGEITSMNTEAFF. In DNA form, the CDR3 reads TGTGCCAGCTCACCACTTTTTATTCCGAGACAGGGAGAAATTACGTCCATGAACACTGAAGCTTTCTTT.

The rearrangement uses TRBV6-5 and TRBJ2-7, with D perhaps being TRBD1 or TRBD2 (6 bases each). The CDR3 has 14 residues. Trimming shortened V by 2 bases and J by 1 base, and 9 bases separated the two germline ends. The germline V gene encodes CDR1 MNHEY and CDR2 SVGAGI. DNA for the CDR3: TGTGCCAGCAGTTACACAGGGAGGTCCTACGAGCAGTACTTC. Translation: CASSYTGRSYEQYF.

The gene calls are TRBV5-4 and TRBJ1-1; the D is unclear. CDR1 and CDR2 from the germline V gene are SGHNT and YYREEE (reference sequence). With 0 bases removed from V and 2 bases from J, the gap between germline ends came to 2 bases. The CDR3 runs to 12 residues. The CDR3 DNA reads TGTGCCAGCAGCTTGGCCAACACTGAAGCTTTCTTT. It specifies CASSLANTEAFF.

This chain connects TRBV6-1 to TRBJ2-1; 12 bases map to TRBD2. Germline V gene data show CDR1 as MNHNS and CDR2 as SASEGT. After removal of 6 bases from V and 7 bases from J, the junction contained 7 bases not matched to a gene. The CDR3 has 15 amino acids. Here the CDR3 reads CASRMTSGSRNEQFF. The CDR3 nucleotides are TGTGCCAGCAGGATGACTAGCGGGAGTCGAAATGAGCAGTTCTTC.

The CDR3 here is CASSLPADMGGTQYF. In DNA form, the CDR3 reads TGTGCCAGCAGCTTACCAGCGGATATGGGGGGTACGCAGTATTTT. The chain joins TRBV11-2 to TRBJ2-3; tentative D call: TRBD2 (6 bases). CDR3 length: 15 residues. CDR1 is SGHAT and CDR2 is FQNNGV in the germline V gene. With 2 bases removed from V and 8 bases from J, the gap between germline ends came to 17 bases.

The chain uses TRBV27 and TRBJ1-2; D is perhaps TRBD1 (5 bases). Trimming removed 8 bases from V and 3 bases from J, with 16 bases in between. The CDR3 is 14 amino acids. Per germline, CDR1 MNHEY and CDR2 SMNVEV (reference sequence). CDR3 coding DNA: TGTGCCAGCCTCGGGAGGGTAGGGGACTATGGCTACACCTTC. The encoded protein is CASLGRVGDYGYTF.

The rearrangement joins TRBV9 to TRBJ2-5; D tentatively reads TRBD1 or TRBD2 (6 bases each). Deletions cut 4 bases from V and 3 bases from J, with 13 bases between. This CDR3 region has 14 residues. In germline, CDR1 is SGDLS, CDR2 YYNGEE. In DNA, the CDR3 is TGTGCCAGCAGCCCCGAGGGGGGCGAAGAGACCCAGTACTTC. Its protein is CASSPEGGEETQYF.

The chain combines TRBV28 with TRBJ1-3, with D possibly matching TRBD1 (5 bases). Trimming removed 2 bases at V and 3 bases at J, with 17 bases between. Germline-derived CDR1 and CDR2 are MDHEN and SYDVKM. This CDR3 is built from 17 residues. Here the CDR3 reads CASSLTPAGWGGNTIYF. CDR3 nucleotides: TGTGCCAGCAGTTTAACTCCCGCAGGGTGGGGTGGAAACACCATATATTTT.

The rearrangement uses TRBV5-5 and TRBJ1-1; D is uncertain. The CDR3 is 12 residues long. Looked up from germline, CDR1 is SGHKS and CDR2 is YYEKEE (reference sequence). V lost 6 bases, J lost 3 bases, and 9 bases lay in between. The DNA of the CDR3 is TGTGCCAGCAAGGAGAGCGACACTGAAGCTTTCTTT. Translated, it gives CASKESDTEAFF.

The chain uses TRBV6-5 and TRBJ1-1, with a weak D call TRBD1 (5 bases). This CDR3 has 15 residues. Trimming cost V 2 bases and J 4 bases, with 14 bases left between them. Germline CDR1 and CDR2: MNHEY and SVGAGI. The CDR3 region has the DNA TGTGCCAGCAGTTACGATCAGGGAATCCCCACTGAAGCTTTCTTT. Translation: CASSYDQGIPTEAFF.

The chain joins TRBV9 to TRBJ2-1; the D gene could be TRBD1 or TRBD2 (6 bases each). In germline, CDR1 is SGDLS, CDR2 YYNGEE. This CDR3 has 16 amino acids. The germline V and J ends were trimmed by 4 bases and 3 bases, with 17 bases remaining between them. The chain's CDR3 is CASSSNGGGFYNEQFF. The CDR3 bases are TGTGCCAGCAGCTCCAACGGGGGCGGGTTCTACAATGAGCAGTTCTTC.

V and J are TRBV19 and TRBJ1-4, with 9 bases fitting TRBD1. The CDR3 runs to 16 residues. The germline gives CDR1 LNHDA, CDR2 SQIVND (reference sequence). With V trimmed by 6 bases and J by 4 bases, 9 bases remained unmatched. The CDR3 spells CASRDRGRVGNEKLFF. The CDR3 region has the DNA TGTGCCAGTAGGGACAGGGGTAGAGTGGGTAATGAAAAACTGTTTTTT.

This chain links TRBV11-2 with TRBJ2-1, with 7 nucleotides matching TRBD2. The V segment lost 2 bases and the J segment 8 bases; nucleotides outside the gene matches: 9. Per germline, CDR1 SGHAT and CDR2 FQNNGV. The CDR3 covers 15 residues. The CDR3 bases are TGTGCCAGCAGCTTAATGCGCGCGGGAGTACATGAGCAGTTCTTC. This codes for CASSLMRAGVHEQFF.

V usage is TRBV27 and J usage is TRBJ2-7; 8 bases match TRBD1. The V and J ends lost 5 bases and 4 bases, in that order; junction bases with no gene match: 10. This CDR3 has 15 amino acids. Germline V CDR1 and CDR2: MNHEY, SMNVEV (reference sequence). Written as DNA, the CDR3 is TGTGCCAGCAGTGCCACCGGGACAGGCAGTTACGAGCAGTACTTC. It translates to CASSATGTGSYEQYF.

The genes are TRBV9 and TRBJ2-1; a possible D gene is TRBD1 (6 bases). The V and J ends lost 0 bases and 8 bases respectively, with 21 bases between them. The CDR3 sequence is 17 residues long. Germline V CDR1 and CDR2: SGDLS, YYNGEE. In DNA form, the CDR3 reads TGTGCCAGCAGCGTAGGCGACAGGCCCACCGGAGGCGATGAGCAGTTCTTC. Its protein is CASSVGDRPTGGDEQFF.

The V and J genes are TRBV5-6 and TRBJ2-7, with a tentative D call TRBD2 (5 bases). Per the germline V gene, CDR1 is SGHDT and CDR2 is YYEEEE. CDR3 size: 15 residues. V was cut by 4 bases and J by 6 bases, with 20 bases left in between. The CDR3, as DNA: TGTGCCAGCAGCGGGCCGGACTCCCTTCCGGGCGAGCAGTACTTC. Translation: CASSGPDSLPGEQYF.

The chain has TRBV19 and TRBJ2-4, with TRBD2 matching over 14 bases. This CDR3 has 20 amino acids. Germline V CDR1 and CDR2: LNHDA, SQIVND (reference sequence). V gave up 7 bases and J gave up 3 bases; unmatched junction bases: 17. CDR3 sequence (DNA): TGTGCCAGTAACGGGGCCCTGACTAGCGGGGGGGCCGAGGGCAAAAACATTCAGTACTTC. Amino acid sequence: CASNGALTSGGAEGKNIQYF.